This paragraph covers one T cell receptor beta chain sequence. No antigen is known for it. Sequencing was performed with immunoSEQ multiplex PCR; in TCRdb, only in-frame clones are kept and a portion is missing. Here the sample spans about 150,000 clones, around 90% being singletons. CDR3 size: 14 residues. Germline V CDR1 and CDR2: LNHDA, SQIVND (reference sequence). V was pared by 4 bases and J by 8 bases, with 9 bases of the junction left unmatched. These data originate in a study of radiation and T cells in renal cell carcinoma. Study details: Nephrectomy followed 15 Gy stereotactic body radiation by 4 weeks. Overall study results and limits: In blood, top tumor clones expanded by 2 weeks, shrinking by 4.

The time point denotes: blood 2 weeks post-SBRT. The treatment is: 15 Gy SBRT to primary tumor, nephrectomy 4 weeks later. This renal cell carcinoma was of the clear cell type. The specimen was blood, collected from a patient whose treatment included radiotherapy and nephrectomy. The chain links TRBV19 to TRBJ1-2; the match to TRBD1 covers 8 bases. The TCR originated in a woman in her forties or fifties with renal cell carcinoma. CDR3 region: CASSTIQGAGGYTF. In nucleotides, the CDR3 is TGTGCCAGTAGTACCATCCAGGGGGCTGGAGGCTACACCTTC.